This T cell receptor (beta chain) was sequenced during a study of regulatory T cells in long-lasting Graves disease. Regarding time point: persistent/refractory GD, antithyroid drugs over 5 years with positive TRAb. After RNA was extracted from PBMCs, the TCR library was made from it. HTBI primers from iRepertoire and Arm-PCR of CDR3 regions yielded the TCR beta libraries. One entry per CDR3 protein results from TCRdb running MiXCR on the multiplex PCR reads. The table includes about 400,000 distinct CDR3 sequences, 20% detected once. V lost 4 bases, J lost 4 bases, and 10 bases lay in between. Germline V gene lookup returns CDR1 SQVTM and CDR2 ANQGSEA. This CDR3 contains 12 residues.

This chain joins TRBV29-1 and TRBJ1-1; D ambiguous. The sequencing here drew on peripheral blood mononuclear cells (PBMCs), taken when the disease was refractory, from a patient treated with antithyroid drugs. The sequence was obtained from a female donor with Graves disease. The CDR3 here is CSVGVGGTEAFF. CDR3 nucleotide sequence: TGCAGCGTTGGGGTTGGTGGCACTGAAGCTTTCTTT.